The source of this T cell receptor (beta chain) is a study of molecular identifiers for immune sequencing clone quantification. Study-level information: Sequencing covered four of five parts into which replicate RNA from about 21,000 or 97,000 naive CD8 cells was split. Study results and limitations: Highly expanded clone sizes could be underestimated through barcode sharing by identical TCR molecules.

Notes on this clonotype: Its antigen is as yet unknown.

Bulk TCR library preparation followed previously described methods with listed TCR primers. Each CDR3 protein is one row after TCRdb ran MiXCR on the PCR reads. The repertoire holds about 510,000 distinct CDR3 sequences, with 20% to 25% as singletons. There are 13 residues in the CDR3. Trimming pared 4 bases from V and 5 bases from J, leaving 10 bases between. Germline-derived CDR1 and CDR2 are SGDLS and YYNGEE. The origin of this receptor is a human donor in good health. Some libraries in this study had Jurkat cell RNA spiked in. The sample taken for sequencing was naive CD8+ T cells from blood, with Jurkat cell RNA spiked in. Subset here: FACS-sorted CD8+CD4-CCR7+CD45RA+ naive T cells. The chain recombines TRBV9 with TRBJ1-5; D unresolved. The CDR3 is CASSSRRDQPQHF. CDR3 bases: TGTGCCAGCAGCAGCCGACGGGATCAGCCCCAGCATTTT.